The 30 T cell receptor beta chains in this list originate from one sample, sequenced in a study of blood T cell repertoires in COVID-19 (dated by TCRdb to the early 2020s). The library came from the immunoSEQ multiplex PCR assay. TCRdb took over this immuneACCESS table, retaining in-frame rearrangements with V and J assigned. Such tables are incomplete; in checked studies, under half of the missing clones stem from an unresolved V gene, and the remainder is unexplained. The sample table contains 15,000 to 20,000 clones; only one count was recorded for around four fifths of them. The ten largest clones represent about 22% of the sample. The sample taken for sequencing was peripheral blood. Receptors originate from a man aged 55 to 70 with active or convalescent COVID-19.

The chain has TRBV15 and TRBJ1-1; a weak D match, TRBD1 (6 bases). The length of the CDR3 is 13 residues. The V and J ends lost 0 bases and 11 bases respectively, with 13 bases between them. From germline, CDR1 is LNHNV and CDR2 YYDKDF (reference sequence). The CDR3 reads CATSRDYQGQAFF. CDR3 bases: TGTGCCACCAGCAGAGATTACCAGGGGCAGGCTTTCTTT.

This clone was observed a few times. The J gene is TRBJ2-2, the V gene TRBV5-4; 9 bases map to TRBD1. V lost 3 bases, J lost 4 bases, and 7 bases stayed unmatched. This CDR3 is 16 amino acids long. Germline CDR1 reads SGHNT; CDR2 reads YYREEE (reference sequence). CDR3 sequence (DNA): TGTGCCAGCAGCTACCACAGGGGGCGCGGCACCGGGGAGCTGTTTTTT. This codes for CASSYHRGRGTGELFF.

The gene calls are TRBV10-2 and TRBJ2-7, with TRBD2 matching over 9 bases. This CDR3 region has 16 residues. CDR1 WSHSY and CDR2 SAAADI come from the germline V gene. Trimming took 4 bases from V and 2 from J; bases not matched to a gene: 9. CDR3 DNA sequence: TGCGCCAGCAGTGTATCCCGACTAGCGGTAGCCTACGAGCAGTACTTC. As protein: CASSVSRLAVAYEQYF.

The chain links TRBV19 to TRBJ1-1; D gene ambiguous. V was cut by 1 base and J by 1 base, with 7 bases left in between. CDR1 is LNHDA and CDR2 is SQIVND in the germline V gene (reference sequence). The CDR3 extends over 14 amino acids. CDR3 sequence (DNA): TGTGCCAGTAGTATAGGTCGACAGAACACTGAAGCTTTCTTT. It specifies CASSIGRQNTEAFF.

The chain links TRBV30 to TRBJ2-7, with D possibly TRBD2 on 5 matching bases. Germline CDR1 GTSNPN, CDR2 SVGIG (reference sequence). There are 16 residues in the CDR3. V dropped 0 bases and J dropped 2 bases, with 17 bases sitting between them. The CDR3, as DNA: TGTGCCTGGAGTGTACGAGGGCTTAAGCGCACCTACGAGCAGTACTTC. Protein sequence: CAWSVRGLKRTYEQYF.

V and J are TRBV18 and TRBJ1-1; D remains ambiguous. V lost 3 bases, J lost 1 base, and 3 bases lay in between. Germline V CDR1 and CDR2: KGHSH, LQKENI. This CDR3 is built from 12 residues. The CDR3 bases are TGTGCCAGCTCACCCCGGAACACTGAAGCTTTCTTT. Translation gives CASSPRNTEAFF.

A single count supports this clone. The gene calls are TRBV9 and TRBJ1-3, with 8 bases aligning to TRBD1. Germline CDR1 is SGDLS and CDR2 is YYNGEE. Trimming at V came to 5 bases and at J to 4 bases, leaving 8 bases not matched to a gene. The CDR3 runs to 15 residues. The CDR3 region has the DNA TGTGCCAGCAGTTCTCAGGGGGCGCAGGGAAACACCATATATTTT. It is translated as CASSSQGAQGNTIYF.

The chain has TRBV6-5 and TRBJ2-7, with D possibly matching TRBD2 (6 bases). The germline CDR1 and CDR2 sequences are MNHEY and SVGAGI. The V end was cut by 5 bases, the J end by 2 bases, with 16 bases between. The CDR3 extends over 15 amino acids. The CDR3 region is CASSMRDDQTYEQYF. CDR3 DNA sequence: TGTGCCAGCAGTATGCGGGACGATCAAACCTACGAGCAGTACTTC.

The chain recombines TRBV27 with TRBJ1-4; D is ambiguous. Trimming stripped 4 bases from V and 6 bases from J, with 9 bases between. The CDR3 totals 13 residues. Germline values: CDR1 MNHEY, CDR2 SMNVEV (reference sequence). The CDR3 nucleotides are TGTGCCAGCAGTTCGGCGGGTTATGAAAAACTGTTTTTT. Translation gives CASSSAGYEKLFF.

V is TRBV19 and J is TRBJ1-2; 12 positions agree with TRBD1. The CDR3 sequence is 14 residues long. The J segment lost 6 bases and the V segment lost 4 bases, leaving 3 bases of the junction unmatched. Germline CDR1 is LNHDA and CDR2 is SQIVND (reference sequence). CDR3 sequence: CASSRDRGRDGYTF. CDR3 bases: TGTGCCAGTAGTAGGGACAGGGGGCGAGATGGCTACACCTTC.

The rearrangement joins TRBV5-6 to TRBJ1-5; 10 nucleotides agree with TRBD1. Germline V CDR1 and CDR2: SGHDT, YYEEEE. V lost 4 bases and J lost 5; bases outside the gene matches: 6. The CDR3 runs to 15 residues. Written as DNA, the CDR3 is TGTGCCAGCAGCCGAAGGACAGGGGGGGATCAGCCCCAGCATTTT. Protein: CASSRRTGGDQPQHF.

The genes are TRBV6-5 and TRBJ1-2, with D perhaps matching TRBD1 (5 bases). The CDR3 contains 13 residues. V was clipped by 3 bases and J by 6 bases, with 11 bases between them. The germline gives CDR1 MNHEY, CDR2 SVGAGI. CDR3 in DNA: TGTGCCAGCAGTTATCGGGGGTCCCATGGCTACACCTTC. Its protein product is CASSYRGSHGYTF.

This clone has just one count. The gene calls are TRBV7-2 and TRBJ2-6; TRBD1 agrees at 9 bases. The germline V gene encodes CDR1 SGHTA and CDR2 FQGNSA. Trimming cost V 4 bases and J 0 bases; bases outside gene matches: 7. This CDR3 spans 18 amino acids. CDR3 coding DNA: TGTGCCAGCAGCTCCGGGACAGGGTCTTTCTCTGGGGCCAACGTCCTGACTTTC. Amino acids: CASSSGTGSFSGANVLTF.

V gene TRBV6-5 combines with J gene TRBJ2-5; TRBD1 might be the D (6 bases). With 4 bases removed from V and 0 bases from J, the gap between germline ends came to 9 bases. CDR1 is MNHEY and CDR2 is SVGAGI in the germline V gene. The CDR3 spans 14 residues. CDR3 sequence (DNA): TGTGCCAGCAGTTGGGGGCGCAACCAAGAGACCCAGTACTTC. It codes for CASSWGRNQETQYF.

The V call is TRBV5-1, the J call TRBJ1-1; D not certain. V shed 5 bases and J shed 8 bases, with 10 bases lying between them. The germline gives CDR1 SGHRS, CDR2 YFSETQ. The CDR3 is 11 amino acids. The CDR3 bases are TGCGCCAGCAGGGAGGGCAGGGAAGCTTTCTTT. It specifies CASREGREAFF.

The V and J genes are TRBV19 and TRBJ2-1; a weak D match, TRBD2 (5 bases). The CDR3 sequence is 16 residues long. Deletions cut 1 base from V and 5 bases from J, with 15 bases between. Germline CDR1 LNHDA, CDR2 SQIVND (reference sequence). CDR3 coding DNA: TGTGCCAGTAGTATAGGGCCCACCGGGGTAAACAATGAGCAGTTCTTC. Its protein product is CASSIGPTGVNNEQFF.

This chain links TRBV5-1 with TRBJ1-1; D perhaps matches TRBD1 (6 bases). The germline gives CDR1 SGHRS, CDR2 YFSETQ. The CDR3 runs 16 residues. Trimming left V 4 bases short and J 1 base short, with 17 bases between. CDR3 in DNA: TGCGCCAGCAGCCCAGCAAAGATACAGGGGAACACTGAAGCTTTCTTT. It translates to CASSPAKIQGNTEAFF.

V is TRBV12-3 or TRBV12-4 and J is TRBJ1-5, with 7 bases that match TRBD1. The CDR3 extends over 13 amino acids. V shed 11 bases and J 5 bases; nucleotides not matched to a gene: 9. For the CDR3, the DNA is TGTGCCTCCCAACGAGGGGGCGATCAGCCCCAGCATTTT. Amino acid sequence: CASQRGGDQPQHF.

V and J are TRBV11-3 and TRBJ2-5, with D maybe TRBD2 (6 bases). V lost 5 bases, J lost 4 bases, and 11 bases lay in between. Germline-derived CDR1 and CDR2 are SGHNT and YENEEA. CDR3 length equals 13 residues. In DNA, the CDR3 is TGTGCCAGCAGCACGGGACTTAGAGAGACCCAGTACTTC. This sequence encodes CASSTGLRETQYF.

The chain links TRBV5-1 to TRBJ2-3; 11 bases agree with TRBD2. The CDR3 is 17 amino acids. Germline lookup yields CDR1 SGHRS and CDR2 YFSETQ. J gave up 0 bases and V 2 bases, and 5 bases lay outside the gene matches. In DNA form, the CDR3 reads TGCGCCAGCAGCTTCCGGGGACTAGCGGTGAGCACAGATACGCAGTATTTT. This translates into CASSFRGLAVSTDTQYF.

J is TRBJ2-1 and V is TRBV5-1; maybe TRBD2 (5 bases). The CDR3 is made up of 15 amino acids. V was cut by 3 bases and J by 1 base, with 11 bases left in between. CDR1 and CDR2 from the germline V gene are SGHRS and YFSETQ. CDR3 in DNA: TGCGCCAGCAGCTCTCAAGCGGATTCCTACAATGAGCAGTTCTTC. Protein product: CASSSQADSYNEQFF.

The V gene is TRBV28, the J gene TRBJ2-3; the match to TRBD2 covers 7 bases. Trimming at V came to 3 bases and at J to 9 bases, leaving 9 bases not matched to a gene. Germline V CDR1 and CDR2: MDHEN, SYDVKM. This CDR3 contains 14 residues. The CDR3 DNA is TGTGCCAGCAGTTTCGAGGGCGGGGGTTGGACGCAGTATTTT. It specifies CASSFEGGGWTQYF. Full variable domain (outside the CDR3, taken from reference TRBV28 and TRBJ2-3): DVKVTQSSRYLVKRTGEKVFLECVQDMDHENMFWYRQDPGLGLRLIYFSYDVKMKEKGDIPEGYSVSREKKERFSLILESASTNQTSMYLCASSFEGGGWTQYFGPGTRLTVL.

The CDR3 reads CASSSSYSNQPQHF. As DNA, the CDR3 is TGTGCCAGCAGTTCCAGTTATAGCAATCAGCCCCAGCATTTT. The chain joins TRBV6-6 to TRBJ1-5; D remains unclear. Germline CDR1 reads MNHNY; CDR2 reads SVGAGI (reference sequence). The CDR3 has 14 amino acids. V dropped 4 bases and J dropped 0 bases, with 7 bases sitting between them.

The chain is built from TRBV19 and TRBJ1-4; a weak D match, TRBD1 (5 bases). The CDR3 loop spans 15 amino acids. The germline gives CDR1 LNHDA, CDR2 SQIVND (reference sequence). V lost 6 bases to trimming and J lost 2 bases, with 13 bases between them. The CDR3 is CASSPGGSTNEKLFF. The CDR3 bases are TGTGCCAGTAGCCCGGGGGGGTCCACTAATGAAAAACTGTTTTTT.

This rearrangement joins TRBV6-5 to TRBJ1-5, with 8 bases that match TRBD1. V shed 6 bases and J 7 bases; nucleotides not matched to a gene: 11. Germline CDR1 is MNHEY and CDR2 is SVGAGI. This CDR3 contains 15 residues. Written as DNA, the CDR3 is TGTGCCAGCAGCGTTACAGGACAGGGCGGGCAGCCCCAGCATTTT. It translates to CASSVTGQGGQPQHF.

This chain joins TRBV5-4 and TRBJ1-4; D gene unclear. The CDR3 contains 13 residues. Germline assignment: CDR1 SGHNT and CDR2 YYREEE (reference sequence). V dropped 4 bases and J dropped 10 bases, with 14 bases sitting between them. This chain's CDR3 is CASSTRLDGKLFF. CDR3 nucleotide sequence: TGTGCCAGCAGCACAAGACTGGATGGAAAACTGTTTTTT.

This sequence joins TRBV28 and TRBJ1-5; D is undetermined. This CDR3 has 11 residues. The ends were cut back, 6 bases at V and 4 bases at J, with 4 bases in the middle. In germline, CDR1 is MDHEN, CDR2 SYDVKM. CDR3 in DNA: TGTGCCAGCAGCACTAATCAGCCCCAGCATTTT. It yields the protein CASSTNQPQHF.

The chain has TRBV2 and TRBJ2-1; tentatively, D is TRBD2 (7 bases). The V end was cut by 7 bases, the J end by 5 bases, with 18 bases between. The CDR3 consists of 15 residues. From germline, CDR1 is SNHLY and CDR2 FYNNEI. Written as DNA, the CDR3 is TGTGCCAGCAAGATGGTAACAGGGACTAACAATGAGCAGTTCTTC. As protein: CASKMVTGTNNEQFF.

The chain links TRBV21-1 to TRBJ2-5; whether TRBD2, the table's D call, matches the DNA was not checked. TRBV21-1 is tagged as a pseudogene. The CDR3 covers 17 residues. In DNA, the CDR3 is TGTGCCAGCAGCAAAACTCGGACTAGCGGGGCACAAGAGACCCAGTACTTC. Protein product: CASSKTRTSGAQETQYF.

This clone was counted between two and nine times. This rearrangement joins TRBV29-1 to TRBJ2-3, with D unresolved. V was cut by 5 bases and J by 2 bases, with 8 bases left in between. Germline CDR1 reads SQVTM; CDR2 reads ANQGSEA. CDR3 length equals 12 residues. CDR3 sequence: CSVHFTTDTQYF. CDR3 nucleotide sequence: TGCAGCGTTCACTTTACCACAGATACGCAGTATTTT.